This T cell receptor beta chain stems from a study of T-cell reconstitution after alpha-beta-depleted transplantation in children. The CDR3 runs to 16 residues. V lost 5 bases to trimming and J lost 0 bases, with 19 bases between them. The germline gives CDR1 DFQATT, CDR2 SNEGSKA (reference sequence). Preparation of the TCRbeta library involved a method that used unique molecular identifiers. Each CDR3 protein is one row after TCRdb ran MiXCR on the PCR reads. Here the sample spans a few hundred thousand distinct CDR3 sequences, roughly 18% being singletons. The sequencing here drew on PBMCs from the stem cell graft donor, taken from the stem cell graft. The chain couples TRBV20-1 to TRBJ1-1; no clear D. This receptor was obtained from a human donor who donated a stem cell graft to a child with acute lymphoblastic leukemia. CDR3 protein: CSAQNFVASMNTEAFF. The CDR3 nucleotides are TGCAGTGCTCAAAATTTTGTCGCCTCCATGAACACTGAAGCTTTCTTT.